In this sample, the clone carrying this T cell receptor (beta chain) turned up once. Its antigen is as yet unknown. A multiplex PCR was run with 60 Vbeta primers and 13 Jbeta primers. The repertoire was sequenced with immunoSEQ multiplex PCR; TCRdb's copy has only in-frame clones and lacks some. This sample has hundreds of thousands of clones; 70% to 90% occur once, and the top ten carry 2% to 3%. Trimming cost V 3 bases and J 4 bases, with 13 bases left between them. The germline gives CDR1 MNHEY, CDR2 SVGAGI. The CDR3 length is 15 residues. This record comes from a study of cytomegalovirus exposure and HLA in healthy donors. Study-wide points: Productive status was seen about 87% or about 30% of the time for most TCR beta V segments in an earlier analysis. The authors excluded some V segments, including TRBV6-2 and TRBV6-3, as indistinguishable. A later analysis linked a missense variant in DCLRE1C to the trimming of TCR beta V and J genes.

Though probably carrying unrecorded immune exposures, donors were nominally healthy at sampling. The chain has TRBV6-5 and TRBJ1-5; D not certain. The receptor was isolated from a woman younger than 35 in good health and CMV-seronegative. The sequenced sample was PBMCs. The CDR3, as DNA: TGTGCCAGCAGTTATTCCGGGTTAGGAAATCAGCCCCAGCATTTT. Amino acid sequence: CASSYSGLGNQPQHF.